Listed below are T cell receptor beta chains from one sample, sequenced in a study of T cells in Graves' hyperthyroidism and ophthalmopathy. TCRdb reanalysed the multiplex PCR reads using MiXCR and keeps one entry per CDR3 protein. This table holds some 400,000 distinct CDR3 sequences, approximately 13% found once. The material sequenced was blood. These receptors were collected from a young man with Graves' hyperthyroidism that later progressed to Graves' ophthalmopathy. CDR3s include the opening cysteine and the closing phenylalanine or tryptophan. The D gene is left open where the match is weak. Expanded clones get a size class; other rows say once, few or many, or leave the size out.

V,size,J,D,CDR3,DNA
TRBV29-1,few,TRBJ1-4,TRBD1,CSVVFGDRGLVSNEKLFF,TGCAGCGTTGTGTTCGGGGACAGGGGACTAGTCTCTAATGAAAAACTGTTTTTT
TRBV10-3,NA,TRBJ1-4,NA,CAISDGATNEKLFF,TGTGCCATCAGTGACGGAGCAACTAATGAAAAACTGTTTTTT
TRBV7-9,NA,TRBJ1-1,NA,CASSIRGDTEAFF,TGTGCCAGCAGTATTCGGGGCGACACTGAAGCTTTCTTT
TRBV2,many,TRBJ1-5,NA,CASSLQGSNQPQHF,TGTGCCAGCAGTCTACAGGGCTCCAATCAGCCCCAGCATTTT
TRBV7-2,many,TRBJ2-7,TRBD2,CASSPRTSGGAYEQYF,TGTGCCAGCAGCCCCCGGACTAGCGGGGGGGCCTACGAGCAGTACTTC
TRBV10-2,many,TRBJ2-3,NA,CASSDKVPSADTQYF,TGCGCCAGCAGTGATAAGGTCCCATCGGCGGATACGCAGTATTTT
TRBV7-6,NA,TRBJ2-1,NA,CASSLGGGPGEQFF,TGTGCCAGCAGCTTAGGAGGAGGGCCCGGGGAGCAGTTCTTC
TRBV10-3,few,TRBJ1-5,NA,CAISEGLGPQHF,TGTGCCATCAGTGAAGGGTTAGGGCCCCAGCATTTT
TRBV29-1,NA,TRBJ2-7,TRBD1,CSVEEFADRGQYEQYF,TGCAGCGTTGAAGAATTCGCGGACAGGGGGCAGTACGAGCAGTACTTC
TRBV15,few,TRBJ2-2,NA,CATSSRTITGELFF,TGTGCCACCAGCAGTAGAACCATCACCGGGGAGCTGTTTTTT
TRBV5-4,NA,TRBJ2-7,NA,CASSLDDEQYF,TGTGCCAGCAGCTTGGATGACGAGCAGTACTTC
TRBV6-1,NA,TRBJ1-6,TRBD1,CASKEMDRVKSPLHF,TGTGCCAGCAAAGAGATGGACAGGGTAAAGTCACCCCTCCACTTT
TRBV15,many,TRBJ1-2,TRBD1,CATSATGGPNYGYTF,TGTGCCACCAGCGCGACAGGGGGCCCTAACTATGGCTACACCTTC
TRBV11-3,few,TRBJ2-7,NA,CASSPGEAYEQYF,TGTGCCAGCAGTCCAGGAGAGGCCTACGAGCAGTACTTC
TRBV28,many,TRBJ2-3,NA,CASSSLRGRTDTQYF,TGTGCCAGCAGTTCACTCAGGGGGAGGACAGATACGCAGTATTTT
TRBV20-1,few,TRBJ2-7,NA,CSAMAKYTRYEQYF,TGCAGTGCTATGGCCAAATACACTCGCTACGAGCAGTACTTC
TRBV28,NA,TRBJ1-6,NA,CASSRGRLYSPLHF,TGTGCCAGCAGTAGGGGAAGACTTTATTCACCCCTCCACTTT
TRBV2,few,TRBJ1-2,NA,CASSEVRGAANYGYTF,TGTGCCAGCAGTGAAGTGAGAGGTGCCGCTAACTATGGCTACACCTTC
TRBV7-8,few,TRBJ2-5,NA,CASSPPWGEETQYF,TGTGCCAGCAGCCCCCCGTGGGGGGAAGAGACCCAGTACTTC
TRBV9,NA,TRBJ1-6,TRBD1,CASSVLSGGFSYNSPLHF,TGTGCCAGCAGCGTTCTGTCAGGGGGCTTCTCCTATAATTCACCCCTCCACTTT
TRBV10-3,NA,TRBJ2-1,TRBD2,CAISESTGAGGNSEQFF,TGTGCCATCAGTGAGTCGACGGGGGCGGGGGGGAATAGTGAGCAGTTCTTC
TRBV20-1,NA,TRBJ1-1,NA,CSARQAEAFF,TGCAGTGCTAGGCAGGCCGAAGCTTTCTTT
TRBV11-1,many,TRBJ1-2,TRBD1,CASSTDRGKGYTF,TGTGCCAGCAGCACCGACAGGGGAAAAGGCTACACCTTC
TRBV5-1,many,TRBJ2-7,NA,CASSLASRQPTEQYF,TGCGCCAGCAGCTTGGCCTCTAGACAGCCTACCGAGCAGTACTTC
TRBV20-1,NA,TRBJ2-5,TRBD2,CSARAAGGIQETQYF,TGCAGTGCTAGGGCGGCGGGGGGGATTCAAGAGACCCAGTACTTC
TRBV7-6,many,TRBJ2-2,NA,CASSLAGEARENTGELFF,TGTGCCAGCAGCTTAGCGGGGGAAGCCAGGGAGAACACCGGGGAGCTGTTTTTT
TRBV30,few,TRBJ2-7,TRBD1,CAWSIMTGEDEQYF,TGTGCCTGGAGCATAATGACAGGGGAGGACGAGCAGTACTTC
TRBV13,many,TRBJ2-5,TRBD1,CASSLGTGETQYF,TGTGCCAGCAGCTTAGGGACAGGGGAGACCCAGTACTTC
TRBV20-1,many,TRBJ1-2,NA,CSARGGRQQGMHYGYTF,TGCAGTGCTAGAGGAGGCCGTCAACAGGGCATGCACTATGGCTACACCTTC
TRBV6-1,many,TRBJ2-7,TRBD1,CASTERVDRALQEQYF,TGTGCCAGCACCGAAAGGGTGGACAGGGCGCTTCAGGAGCAGTACTTC
TRBV29-1,few,TRBJ2-3,NA,CSVEENTGHSTDTQYF,TGCAGCGTTGAAGAAAACACAGGGCATAGCACAGATACGCAGTATTTT
TRBV13,many,TRBJ2-3,TRBD1,CASSFTGQLMDTQYF,TGTGCCAGCAGCTTCACGGGACAGCTTATGGATACGCAGTATTTT
TRBV2,many,TRBJ1-5,NA,CASSGGGRSNQPQHF,TGTGCCAGCAGTGGAGGGGGGCGATCCAATCAGCCCCAGCATTTT
TRBV28,many,TRBJ1-2,NA,CASSWDLYGYTF,TGTGCCAGCAGCTGGGACCTATATGGCTACACCTTC
TRBV7-3,many,TRBJ1-2,NA,CATGYGKGYGYTF,TGTGCCACGGGATACGGCAAGGGGTATGGCTACACCTTC
TRBV13,few,TRBJ1-3,TRBD1,CASSLQGAVDTIYF,TGTGCCAGCAGCTTACAGGGGGCGGTGGACACCATATATTTT
TRBV20-1,few,TRBJ1-2,NA,CSARDRRAAGYTF,TGCAGTGCTAGAGATCGCAGAGCAGCTGGCTACACCTTC
TRBV11-2,many,TRBJ2-3,NA,CASSYRSQVGTDTQYF,TGTGCCAGCAGCTACCGTTCGCAAGTAGGCACAGATACGCAGTATTTT
TRBV3-1,many,TRBJ1-5,NA,CASSFGHLNQPQHF,TGTGCCAGCAGCTTTGGACACCTGAATCAGCCCCAGCATTTT
TRBV30,many,TRBJ2-3,NA,CAWDRGASTDTQYF,TGTGCCTGGGATCGCGGGGCGAGCACAGATACGCAGTATTTT
TRBV29-1,many,TRBJ2-7,NA,CSVEVIEQGIYEQYF,TGCAGCGTTGAAGTTATTGAACAGGGTATCTACGAGCAGTACTTC
TRBV5-5,few,TRBJ1-5,TRBD1,CASSSRTGVNQPQHF,TGTGCCAGCAGCTCTCGGACAGGCGTCAATCAGCCCCAGCATTTT
TRBV5-4,many,TRBJ1-1,NA,CASSSGGYGLNTEAFF,TGTGCCAGCAGCTCGGGGGGCTACGGATTGAACACTGAAGCTTTCTTT
TRBV9,NA,TRBJ1-3,NA,CASSVGRSGNTIYF,TGTGCCAGCAGCGTCGGACGCTCTGGAAACACCATATATTTT
TRBV20-1,many,TRBJ2-5,NA,CSARARDFQETQYF,TGCAGTGCTAGAGCCCGGGACTTCCAAGAGACCCAGTACTTC